The T cell receptor (beta chain) described here comes from a study of control samples from healthy donors and cancer patients. About this clone: The same CDR3 also results from other DNA sequences found in this sample.

Repertoires were generated with immunoSEQ multiplex PCR, while TCRdb's copy carries only in-frame clones and drops some. The sample records 350,000 to 450,000 clones, 90% being singletons. Sequences were obtained from PBMCs. The sequence derives from a middle-aged man with head and neck cancer.

CDR3: CASSPQLNQPQHF. CDR3 nucleotide sequence: TGTGCCAGCAGTCCCCAACTAAATCAGCCCCAGCATTTT. The chain couples TRBV6-5 to TRBJ1-5; no reliable D call. V shed 5 bases and J shed 4 bases, with 9 bases lying between them. The CDR3 consists of 13 residues. Germline CDR1 reads MNHEY; CDR2 reads SVGAGI.